This T cell receptor (beta chain) was sequenced in a study of human T cells and chemical hapten exposure. Study background: Subjects had 2% DPC placed on about 2 cm by about 2 cm of upper inner arm skin for sensitization. Patches with 0.01% DPC went on the upper back, and the tests were read at 6 days.

The time point was: patch test 1, 2 weeks after DPC sensitization. The treatment denotes: therapeutic diphenylcyclopropenone sensitization with weekly scalp DPC. The germline V and J ends were trimmed by 9 bases and 6 bases, with 15 bases remaining between them. Germline lookup yields CDR1 SEHNR and CDR2 FQNEAQ (reference sequence). This CDR3 is built from 13 residues. TCRdb reanalysed the RACE reads using MiXCR and keeps one entry per CDR3 protein. This sample has roughly 360,000 distinct CDR3 sequences, with approximately 5% found just once. The specimen was whole blood, collected in connection with sensitization to the hapten diphenylcyclopropenone (DPC). This clonotype originated in a woman in her forties or fifties with alopecia areata. Some clones in this sample may be carry-over from other donors' samples. The V and J genes are TRBV7-9 and TRBJ2-1; TRBD2 might be the D (6 bases). The CDR3 DNA reads TGTGCCAGTGCTTCATGGGGGGTCAATGAGCAGTTCTTC. Encoded protein: CASASWGVNEQFF.